Listed here is a single TCR beta chain. The assay was immunoSEQ multiplex PCR, and TCRdb's table has in-frame clones only and misses some. The table shows about 10,000 clones, with roughly 74% occurring only once. Regarding treatment: randomized to nivolumab then ipilimumab (arm A) or the reverse (arm B). PBMC sorting kept live CD3+CD8+ cells without CD19 or CD56. The data originate from a study of sequential checkpoint blockade in melanoma. Looking at the study overall: Arm A got nivolumab then ipilimumab; arm B the reverse, 1:1.

Germline CDR1 and CDR2: SGDLS and YYNGEE. The CDR3 is 15 residues long. The V gene end was trimmed by 4 bases and the J gene end by 0 bases; junction bases not matched to a gene: 4. This sample comprised CD8+ T cells sorted from blood (inferred from file names), obtained from a patient given nivolumab and ipilimumab in sequence. The clonotype comes from a human donor with melanoma. The chain is built from TRBV9 and TRBJ2-3; 8 nucleotides match TRBD2. CDR3 bases: TGTGCCAGCAGCTCTAGACTAGCGAGCACAGATACGCAGTATTTT. This encodes CASSSRLASTDTQYF.